This T cell receptor beta chain was recovered during a study of shared clonotypes between healthy human individuals. Study conclusions and caveats: Among the subsets, naive ones generally showed larger estimated richness than memory ones. It was the non-shared clonotypes that had lower generation probabilities than clonotypes shared by all four donors.

This clone was counted between two and nine times. The antigen is not known. Study donors comprised healthy, HIV-negative adults devoid of recent acute infection or vaccination. On sorted subsets, replicate PCRs used roughly 190 ng DNA, or 31,000 or so T cell genomes. Some clones are missing from TCRdb's copy, which holds only in-frame ones; the method was immunoSEQ multiplex PCR. The data contain about a million clones, approximately 80% of them seen just once; the ten biggest clones take up about 0.89%. This CDR3 has 14 residues. Germline V gene sequence: CDR1 SGHAT, CDR2 FQNNGV. The V end was cut by 0 bases, the J end by 8 bases, with 13 bases between.

Input material: memory CD4+ T cells from PBMCs. Subset noted: CD45RA-negative fraction. This clonotype was obtained from a man between 18 and 29 years old in good health. Some clones in this sample may be carry-over from other donors' samples. V and J are TRBV11-2 and TRBJ1-2; tentative D call: TRBD1 (5 bases). The CDR3 loop reads CASSLDLTQAGYTF. The DNA for the CDR3 is TGTGCCAGCAGCTTAGATTTGACACAGGCGGGCTACACCTTC.